This entry describes one TCR beta chain. The J segment lost 0 bases and the V segment lost 2 bases, leaving 9 bases of the junction unmatched. Germline V gene sequence: CDR1 KGHSH, CDR2 LQKENI. The CDR3 consists of 17 residues. The source of the sample is a study of blood T cell repertoires in COVID-19. About the study: Some COVID-19 samples were acute and others convalescent; all came from the United States, Italy and Spain.

Original methodology: Reference gene primer amplification yielded estimated nucleated cell counts. Measured with immunoSEQ multiplex PCR; TCRdb has only the in-frame clones, and not every one. V, J and clone size derive from that table, while D and trimming were established from the DNA sequence. The sample includes 160,000 or so clones, roughly 86% seen only once; the top ten take around 1.6%. This clonotype was sampled from a woman aged 45 to 65 with acute or convalescent COVID-19. The chain links TRBV18 to TRBJ1-1; TRBD1 matches at 7 bases. Sequenced material: peripheral blood. As DNA, the CDR3 is TGTGCCAGCTCACCAATTCGGGACAGAACTATGAACACTGAAGCTTTCTTT. It translates to CASSPIRDRTMNTEAFF.